Below are 13 T cell receptor beta chains sequenced from a single sample in a study of coeliac disease. The table came from immunoSEQ multiplex PCR; TCRdb's copy has only in-frame clones and leaves some out. The profile shows about 3,300 clones, around 50% of them singletons. The sample was intraepithelial lymphocytes from the gut. The receptor source for this set is a woman in her 70s with celiac disease.

The gene calls are TRBV4-3 and TRBJ2-7; 9 bases are shared with TRBD1. The CDR3 spans 17 residues. Trimming cost V 0 bases and J 0 bases; bases outside gene matches: 6. Germline values: CDR1 LGHNA, CDR2 YSLEER. CDR3 nucleotide sequence: TGCGCCAGCAGCCAAGATCATCGGGACAGGGTCTCCTACGAGCAGTACTTC. The encoded protein is CASSQDHRDRVSYEQYF.

The V call is TRBV2, the J call TRBJ2-3, with D unresolved. Trimming shortened V by 1 base and J by 2 bases, and 10 bases separated the two germline ends. CDR1 is SNHLY, CDR2 FYNNEI, per germline. This CDR3 has 15 residues. In nucleotides, the CDR3 is TGTGCCAGCAGTGAAGTAGAGGTCCTCACAGATACGCAGTATTTT. Encoded protein: CASSEVEVLTDTQYF.

This clone was picked up a small number of times. The rearrangement joins TRBV14 to TRBJ1-4; no clear D. This CDR3 has 15 residues. V was cut by 4 bases and J by 5 bases, with 14 bases left in between. CDR1 SGHDN and CDR2 FVKESK come from the germline V gene. CDR3 DNA: TGTGCCAGCAGCCCTTGGGCGGGAAGAAATGAAAAACTGTTTTTT. Translation: CASSPWAGRNEKLFF.

The rearrangement links TRBV30 to TRBJ2-7; tentative D call: TRBD1 (6 bases). V lost 2 bases and J lost 4, with 18 bases in between. This CDR3 has 15 amino acids. From germline, CDR1 is GTSNPN and CDR2 SVGIG (reference sequence). The DNA for the CDR3 is TGTGCCTGGAGTAGGTTGTGGGGGCCTTCATACGAGCAGTACTTC. Protein sequence: CAWSRLWGPSYEQYF. Looking up the rest from reference TRBV30 and TRBJ2-7 gives the full variable domain: SQTIHQWPATLVQPVGSPLSLECTVEGTSNPNLYWYRQAAGRGLQLLFYSVGIGQISSEVPQNLSASRPQDRQFILSSKKLLLSDSGFYLCAWSRLWGPSYEQYFGPGTRLTVT.

This clone qualifies as medium-sized. This rearrangement joins TRBV30 to TRBJ1-1; D perhaps matches TRBD1 (5 bases). V shed 0 bases and J shed 6 bases, with 5 bases lying between them. The CDR3 consists of 11 residues. Germline V gives CDR1 GTSNPN, CDR2 SVGIG (reference sequence). CDR3 in DNA: TGTGCCTGGAGTGTAGGGGCTGAAGCTTTCTTT. This sequence encodes CAWSVGAEAFF.

This chain links TRBV10-3 with TRBJ2-7; D unresolved. Germline V gene data show CDR1 as ENHRY and CDR2 as SYGVKD. The length of the CDR3 is 14 residues. The V end was cut by 2 bases, the J end by 1 base, with 9 bases between. This chain's CDR3 is CAISEVDTSYEQYF. In DNA, the CDR3 is TGTGCCATCAGTGAGGTAGACACTTCCTACGAGCAGTACTTC.

This clone is categorized as large. The chain employs TRBV6-5 and TRBJ1-2; possible D gene TRBD1, 6 bases. This CDR3 spans 13 amino acids. Germline V lookup: CDR1 MNHEY, CDR2 SVGAGI. The ends were cut back, 1 base at V and 5 bases at J, with 8 bases in the middle. The CDR3, as DNA: TGTGCCAGCAGTTACTGGCAGGGGTATGGCTACACCTTC. It specifies CASSYWQGYGYTF.

The chain joins TRBV7-9 to TRBJ2-3; D is perhaps TRBD2 (5 bases). Trimming removed 6 bases from V and 4 bases from J, with 14 bases in between. The CDR3 loop spans 14 amino acids. The germline gives CDR1 SEHNR, CDR2 FQNEAQ (reference sequence). CDR3 sequence (DNA): TGTGCCAGCAGACTAGAGAGGGTTGCAGATACGCAGTATTTT. Translated, it gives CASRLERVADTQYF.

This chain links TRBV7-9 with TRBJ2-5; TRBD1 matches at 8 bases. The germline CDR1 and CDR2 sequences are SEHNR and FQNEAQ (reference sequence). With V trimmed by 4 bases and J by 4 bases, 8 bases remained unmatched. The CDR3 contains 15 residues. In DNA form, the CDR3 reads TGTGCCAGCAGCTCCCGGGACAGGAGAGGAGAGACCCAGTACTTC. Amino acid sequence: CASSSRDRRGETQYF.

This clone was seen only a few times. The CDR3 DNA reads as TGTGCCAGCAGCTTGCCGCCAGGGATGGTCGGAGATACGCAGTATTTT. Protein: CASSLPPGMVGDTQYF. The gene calls are TRBV5-5 and TRBJ2-3; the D gene is possibly TRBD1 (5 bases). This CDR3 is 16 amino acids long. Germline V gives CDR1 SGHKS, CDR2 YYEKEE (reference sequence). Trimming pared 1 base from V and 5 bases from J, leaving 17 bases between. The full variable domain, completed using reference TRBV5-5 and TRBJ2-3, is DAGVTQSPTHLIKTRGQQVTLRCSPISGHKSVSWYQQVLGQGPQFIFQYYEKEERGRGNFPDRFSARQFPNYSSELNVNALLLGDSALYLCASSLPPGMVGDTQYFGPGTRLTVL.

The chain has TRBV20-1 and TRBJ2-7; no clear D. The V and J ends lost 3 bases and 3 bases respectively, with 3 bases between them. The CDR3 runs 10 residues. Per germline, CDR1 DFQATT and CDR2 SNEGSKA (reference sequence). CDR3 sequence (DNA): TGCAGTGCTAGCTTCTACGAGCAGTACTTC. This translates into CSASFYEQYF.

This clone was seen only a few times. V is TRBV11-2 and J is TRBJ1-1, with TRBD1 matching over 7 bases. The CDR3 is 12 residues long. Germline CDR1 is SGHAT and CDR2 is FQNNGV. V was clipped by 5 bases and J by 7 bases; unmatched bases: 4. Here the CDR3 reads CASSIGTVEAFF. CDR3 sequence (DNA): TGTGCCAGCAGCATTGGGACAGTTGAAGCTTTCTTT.

The rearrangement links TRBV2 to TRBJ2-1; D unresolved. Germline V CDR1 and CDR2: SNHLY, FYNNEI. This CDR3 contains 15 residues. V dropped 2 bases and J dropped 8 bases, with 16 bases sitting between them. The DNA of the CDR3 is TGTGCCAGCAGTGAACGTGGCCGACAAAACGATGAGCAGTTCTTC. Residues: CASSERGRQNDEQFF.